This TCR beta chain derives from a study of cytomegalovirus exposure and HLA in healthy donors. General study results and limits: Reportedly, diagnosis of cytomegalovirus status by the classifier showed high specificity and sensitivity. Many donors carried some public TCRs, although rarity characterized most TCR sequences.

The assay was immunoSEQ multiplex PCR, and TCRdb's table has in-frame clones only and misses some. The table records roughly 120,000 clones, approximately 89% of them present only once. This clone occurred a few times. Antigen unknown. The CDR3 loop spans 16 amino acids. Germline CDR1 is LGHNA and CDR2 is YNFKEQ. V gave up 5 bases and J gave up 1 base; unmatched junction bases: 8. Material for sequencing was PBMCs. The clonotype was recovered from a man younger than 30 in good health and CMV-seronegative. The gene calls are TRBV4-2 and TRBJ2-7, with 10 nucleotides matching TRBD2. The CDR3 nucleotides are TGTGCCAGCAGCACGGGACTAGCGCTAGCATCCTACGAGCAGTACTTC. This sequence encodes CASSTGLALASYEQYF.